The 24 T cell receptor beta chains in this list originate from one sample, sequenced in a study of control samples from healthy donors and cancer patients. Profiled with immunoSEQ multiplex PCR; TCRdb holds only in-frame clones, not every one. The top ten hold about 9.3% of the sample, which has about 160,000 clones, about 94% seen once. Sequencing was done on a sample of blood. Source of these receptors: a middle-aged woman in good health.

The chain employs TRBV29-1 and TRBJ2-1; 8 bases agree with TRBD2. Germline CDR1 is SQVTM and CDR2 is ANQGSEA. This CDR3 is built from 16 residues. V shed 1 base, J shed 6 bases, and the junction held 11 bases outside the gene matches. The CDR3 DNA is TGCAGCGTTGAAGCTCTTAGCGGGGCCGTCTCCAATGAGCAGTTCTTC. Translated, it gives CSVEALSGAVSNEQFF.

J is TRBJ1-6 and V is TRBV10-1; D is unresolved. The CDR3 has 13 residues. CDR1 WNHNN and CDR2 SYGVQD come from the germline V gene (reference sequence). Trimming stripped 4 bases from V and 2 bases from J, with 3 bases between. Here the CDR3 DNA reads TGCGCCAGCAGTGCGACCTATAATTCACCCCTCCACTTT. Its translation: CASSATYNSPLHF.

V gene TRBV4-1 combines with J gene TRBJ2-2; D might be TRBD1 (5 bases). The ends were cut back, 0 bases at V and 7 bases at J, with 12 bases in the middle. The CDR3 is 15 residues long. Germline lookup yields CDR1 MGHRA and CDR2 YSYEKL. The CDR3 nucleotides are TGCGCCAGCAGCCAAGAAGTCAGGGTGGACGGGGAGCTGTTTTTT. The encoded protein is CASSQEVRVDGELFF.

This chain uses TRBV7-2 with TRBJ2-5, with a tentative D call TRBD2 (6 bases). V was shortened by 5 bases and J by 1 base, with 14 bases between the two germline ends. CDR1 is SGHTA, CDR2 FQGNSA, per germline. The CDR3 covers 15 residues. The CDR3 loop reads CASSPSGVLQETQYF. Here the CDR3 DNA reads TGTGCCAGCAGCCCGTCGGGGGTTCTCCAAGAGACCCAGTACTTC.

The chain joins TRBV6-5 to TRBJ2-3, with D tentatively TRBD2 (6 bases). V dropped 5 bases and J dropped 8 bases, with 14 bases sitting between them. Germline V gene data show CDR1 as MNHEY and CDR2 as SVGAGI. The CDR3 is 13 amino acids. CDR3 sequence: CASSRDSPVTQYF. CDR3 in DNA: TGTGCCAGCAGTCGGGACTCCCCCGTTACGCAGTATTTT.

This chain uses TRBV9 with TRBJ1-2; no clear D gene. V lost 4 bases to trimming and J lost 2 bases, with 15 bases between them. The germline V gene has CDR1 SGDLS and CDR2 YYNGEE. This CDR3 contains 15 residues. CDR3 coding DNA: TGTGCCAGCAGCCCCCGGGAGGCGACCAACTATGGCTACACCTTC. Encoded protein: CASSPREATNYGYTF.

This chain uses TRBV7-2 with TRBJ1-1, with D unclear. The V end lost 5 bases, the J end lost 5 bases, and 9 bases lay between the germline ends. CDR1 is SGHTA and CDR2 is FQGNSA in the germline V gene. The CDR3 runs to 12 residues. For the CDR3, the DNA is TGTGCCAGCAGCCCCCGAGAGACTGAAGCTTTCTTT. It translates to CASSPRETEAFF.

Only one count was recorded for this clone. The V call is TRBV5-6, the J call TRBJ2-2; no reliable D call. The V end was cut by 1 base, the J end by 6 bases, with 7 bases between. Germline CDR1 SGHDT, CDR2 YYEEEE. This CDR3 comprises 13 residues. The CDR3 coding sequence is TGTGCCAGCAGCTTGAGGGTCGCCGGGGAGCTGTTTTTT. It encodes CASSLRVAGELFF.

The chain joins TRBV7-2 to TRBJ1-3; 8 bases agree with TRBD1. The germline CDR1 and CDR2 sequences are SGHTA and FQGNSA. V shed 3 bases, J shed 3 bases, and the junction held 7 bases outside the gene matches. This CDR3 has 16 residues. The CDR3 nucleotides are TGTGCCAGCAGCTTGCAGGGGGCAGGGGTTGGAAACACCATATATTTT. It specifies CASSLQGAGVGNTIYF.

CDR3 DNA sequence: TGTGCCTGGAGGGGTGACGGAGGCTATGGCTACACCTTC. Its protein product is CAWRGDGGYGYTF. This sequence joins TRBV30 and TRBJ1-2; no definite D call. The CDR3 covers 13 residues. V shed 3 bases and J shed 4 bases, with 12 bases lying between them. Germline V gene lookup returns CDR1 GTSNPN and CDR2 SVGIG (reference sequence). The full variable domain, its missing parts supplied by reference TRBV30 and TRBJ1-2, is SQTIHQWPATLVQPVGSPLSLECTVEGTSNPNLYWYRQAAGRGLQLLFYSVGIGQISSEVPQNLSASRPQDRQFILSSKKLLLSDSGFYLCAWRGDGGYGYTFGSGTRLTVV.

V gene TRBV27 combines with J gene TRBJ1-4; D is unclear. Germline CDR1 is MNHEY and CDR2 is SMNVEV (reference sequence). The CDR3 consists of 13 residues. CDR3 sequence reads: CAASRREGEKLFF. Here the CDR3 DNA reads TGTGCAGCAAGCCGGAGGGAGGGCGAAAAACTGTTTTTT.

The rearrangement joins TRBV7-2 to TRBJ2-2; 11 nucleotides agree with TRBD1. CDR1 and CDR2 (germline): SGHTA, FQGNSA. This CDR3 is 16 amino acids long. With 4 bases clipped from V and 0 bases from J, the junction kept 1 base outside the gene matches. The CDR3 sequence is CASSWTGGSNTGELFF. The CDR3 DNA is TGTGCCAGCAGCTGGACAGGGGGCTCGAACACCGGGGAGCTGTTTTTT.

The chain combines TRBV7-2 with TRBJ2-5; 7 nucleotides match TRBD2. Per the germline V gene, CDR1 is SGHTA and CDR2 is FQGNSA. The CDR3 has 15 amino acids. The V and J ends lost 4 bases and 5 bases, in that order; junction bases with no gene match: 10. The DNA for the CDR3 is TGTGCCAGCAGCTCCGGACTAGTGTGGCGCGAGACCCAGTACTTC. Protein sequence: CASSSGLVWRETQYF.

This sequence joins TRBV9 and TRBJ1-1; TRBD1 agrees at 10 bases. The length of the CDR3 is 15 residues. J was trimmed by 3 bases and V by 0 bases; bases with no gene match: 2. Germline lookup yields CDR1 SGDLS and CDR2 YYNGEE. Here the CDR3 DNA reads TGTGCCAGCAGCGTAGTCGGGACAGGGGACACTGAAGCTTTCTTT. Its translation: CASSVVGTGDTEAFF.

This sequence joins TRBV2 and TRBJ2-7; D is perhaps TRBD1 or TRBD2 (5 bases each). The CDR3 length is 14 residues. Trimming left V 3 bases short and J 1 base short, with 10 bases between. The germline V gene has CDR1 SNHLY and CDR2 FYNNEI. CDR3 nucleotides: TGTGCCAGCAGTGAGGGACGCCGGTCCTACGAGCAGTACTTC. This encodes CASSEGRRSYEQYF.

The rearrangement joins TRBV30 to TRBJ1-2; D gene uncertain. The CDR3 runs 11 residues. Germline CDR1 reads GTSNPN; CDR2 reads SVGIG (reference sequence). The ends were cut back, 1 base at V and 6 bases at J, with 6 bases in the middle. The CDR3 reads CAWSEPDGYTF. In DNA, the CDR3 is TGTGCCTGGAGTGAGCCGGATGGCTACACCTTC.

The chain joins TRBV6-6 to TRBJ1-1, with 12 bases that match TRBD1. The V gene's germline CDR1 is MNHNY and CDR2 SVGAGI (reference sequence). This CDR3 is 14 amino acids long. DNA for the CDR3: TGTGCGACCCGGGACAGGGGGCGAGAGACTGAAGCTTTCTTT. It yields the protein CATRDRGRETEAFF.

The J gene is TRBJ2-1, the V gene TRBV5-1, with 9 bases that match TRBD2. This CDR3 has 16 residues. Germline lookup yields CDR1 SGHRS and CDR2 YFSETQ. J lost 3 bases, V lost 0 bases, and 4 bases had no gene match. The chain's CDR3 is CASSLESGGYYNEQFF. The CDR3 coding sequence is TGCGCCAGCAGCTTGGAGAGCGGGGGGTACTACAATGAGCAGTTCTTC.

The chain uses TRBV7-6 and TRBJ1-5, with D maybe TRBD1 (5 bases). The V gene's germline CDR1 is SGHVS and CDR2 FNYEAQ. This CDR3 region has 13 residues. The V and J ends lost 5 bases and 7 bases respectively, with 12 bases between them. The CDR3 reads CASSGERGQPQHF. The CDR3 region has the DNA TGTGCCAGCAGCGGTGAGAGGGGACAGCCCCAGCATTTT.

This clone was seen only once. The V and J genes are TRBV4-1 and TRBJ1-1; the match to TRBD1 covers 9 bases. Germline V gene sequence: CDR1 MGHRA, CDR2 YSYEKL. Trimming removed 1 base from V and 2 bases from J; junction bases left unmatched: 8. The CDR3 runs to 17 residues. CDR3 sequence reads: CASSQGVGTGKNTEAFF. The CDR3, as DNA: TGCGCCAGCAGCCAAGGAGTCGGGACAGGGAAAAACACTGAAGCTTTCTTT.

The chain uses TRBV28 and TRBJ1-1, with a weak D call TRBD1 (6 bases). V dropped 2 bases and J dropped 4 bases, with 8 bases sitting between them. The CDR3 has 13 residues. Germline CDR1 and CDR2: MDHEN and SYDVKM. The CDR3 region has the DNA TGTGCCAGCAGTTTAGTGGGGGCCACTGAAGCTTTCTTT. Translating it yields CASSLVGATEAFF. The whole variable domain, filled in from reference TRBV28 and TRBJ1-1, reads DVKVTQSSRYLVKRTGEKVFLECVQDMDHENMFWYRQDPGLGLRLIYFSYDVKMKEKGDIPEGYSVSREKKERFSLILESASTNQTSMYLCASSLVGATEAFFGQGTRLTVV.

The chain recombines TRBV13 with TRBJ1-6, with 10 nucleotides matching TRBD1. Losses at the gene ends were 4 bases for V and 7 bases for J; bases not matched to a gene: 7. CDR3 length: 16 residues. Germline assignment: CDR1 PRHDT and CDR2 FYEKMQ (reference sequence). As DNA, the CDR3 is TGTGCCAGCAGCTCAAGGGACAGGGGAGGAAATTCACCCCTCCACTTT. This gives the protein CASSSRDRGGNSPLHF.

The chain combines TRBV6-5 with TRBJ1-1; D is undetermined. The CDR3 runs to 15 residues. Trimming removed 2 bases from V and 6 bases from J, with 16 bases in between. CDR1 and CDR2 (germline): MNHEY, SVGAGI. The DNA of the CDR3 is TGTGCCAGCAGTTACCGAACACTCGGAGGATCTGAAGCTTTCTTT. Its protein is CASSYRTLGGSEAFF.

The V and J genes are TRBV7-2 and TRBJ1-1; 11 bases align to TRBD1. V was clipped by 1 base and J by 0 bases; unmatched bases: 4. Germline V gene sequence: CDR1 SGHTA, CDR2 FQGNSA. The CDR3 totals 17 residues. The CDR3 DNA follows: TGTGCCAGCAGCTTAGTAGGGACAGGGGGAATGAACACTGAAGCTTTCTTT. Protein: CASSLVGTGGMNTEAFF.